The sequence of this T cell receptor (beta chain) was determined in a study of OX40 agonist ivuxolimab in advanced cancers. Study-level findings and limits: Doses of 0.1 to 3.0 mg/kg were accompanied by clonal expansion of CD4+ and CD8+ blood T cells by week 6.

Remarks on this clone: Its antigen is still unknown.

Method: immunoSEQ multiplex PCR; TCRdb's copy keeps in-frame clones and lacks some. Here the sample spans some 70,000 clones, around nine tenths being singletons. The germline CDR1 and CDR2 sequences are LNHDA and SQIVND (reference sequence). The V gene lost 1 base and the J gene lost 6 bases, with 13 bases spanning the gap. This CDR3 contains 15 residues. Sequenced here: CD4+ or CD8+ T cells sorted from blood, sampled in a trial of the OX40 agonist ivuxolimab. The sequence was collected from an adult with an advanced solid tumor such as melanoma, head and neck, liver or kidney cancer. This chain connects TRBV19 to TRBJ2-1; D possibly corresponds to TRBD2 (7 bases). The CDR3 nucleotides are TGTGCCAGTAGTATAGCGGGGGGCTATCGCAATGAGCAGTTCTTC. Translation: CASSIAGGYRNEQFF.